This passage covers 17 T cell receptor beta chains from one sample sequenced in a study of radiation and T cells in renal cell carcinoma. Repertoires were generated with immunoSEQ multiplex PCR, while TCRdb's copy carries only in-frame clones and drops some. The sample consists of fewer than 150,000 clones, more than 70% of them appearing once. Time point specified: blood 2 weeks post-SBRT. Treatment: 15 Gy SBRT to primary tumor, nephrectomy 4 weeks later. The starting material was blood, obtained from a patient whose treatment included radiotherapy and nephrectomy. These receptors were collected from a woman in her 70s with renal cell carcinoma.

The DNA of the CDR3 is TGCAGCGGTACAGGGTCCTACGAGCAGTACTTC. It codes for CSGTGSYEQYF. The chain couples TRBV29-1 to TRBJ2-7; TRBD1 might be the D (6 bases). Germline assignment: CDR1 SQVTM and CDR2 ANQGSEA. The CDR3 consists of 11 residues. Trimming shortened V by 7 bases and J by 1 base, and 8 bases separated the two germline ends.

This clone has just one count. This rearrangement joins TRBV11-2 to TRBJ2-7; D is perhaps TRBD2 (6 bases). This CDR3 comprises 15 residues. Trimming left V 1 base short and J 3 bases short, with 13 bases between. Per germline, CDR1 SGHAT and CDR2 FQNNGV. For the CDR3, the DNA is TGTGCCAGCAGCTTAGGTGGGGACTGGTTCTACGAGCAGTACTTC. Protein: CASSLGGDWFYEQYF. The whole variable domain, filled in from reference TRBV11-2 and TRBJ2-7, reads EAGVAQSPRYKIIEKRQSVAFWCNPISGHATLYWYQQILGQGPKLLIQFQNNGVVDDSQLPKDRFSAERLKGVDSTLKIQPAKLEDSAVYLCASSLGGDWFYEQYFGPGTRLTVT.

The table lists this clone with a count of one. The chain employs TRBV30 and TRBJ2-2; D uncertain. The CDR3 is 13 residues long. Trimming removed 5 bases at V and 2 bases at J, with 9 bases between. In germline, CDR1 is GTSNPN, CDR2 SVGIG (reference sequence). The CDR3, as DNA: TGTGCCTGGTACGGCACAAACACCGGGGAGCTGTTTTTT. Its protein is CAWYGTNTGELFF. The complete variable domain, with remaining parts taken from reference TRBV30 and TRBJ2-2, reads SQTIHQWPATLVQPVGSPLSLECTVEGTSNPNLYWYRQAAGRGLQLLFYSVGIGQISSEVPQNLSASRPQDRQFILSSKKLLLSDSGFYLCAWYGTNTGELFFGEGSRLTVL.

The chain has TRBV6-6 and TRBJ1-6; D unclear. This CDR3 comprises 14 residues. The V gene lost 5 bases and the J gene lost 8 bases, with 13 bases spanning the gap. In germline, CDR1 is MNHNY, CDR2 SVGAGI (reference sequence). The CDR3 loop reads CASSRIFGDSPLHF. In DNA, the CDR3 is TGTGCCAGCAGTCGGATCTTCGGGGATTCACCCCTCCACTTT.

This chain joins TRBV7-3 and TRBJ2-1, with 8 bases matching TRBD1. This CDR3 has 16 residues. V dropped 5 bases and J dropped 0; count of bases not matched to a gene: 6. Germline V gene data show CDR1 as SGHTA and CDR2 as FQGTGA. The CDR3 bases are TGTGCCAGCAGCAGACAGGGGTCGAGCTCCTACAATGAGCAGTTCTTC. Amino acids: CASSRQGSSSYNEQFF.

V gene TRBV1 combines with J gene TRBJ2-7; TRBD1, the table's D call, lacks a check against the DNA. TRBV1 is labeled a pseudogene. There are 16 residues in the CDR3. The CDR3 spells CTSSFRQEPRFYEQYF. The CDR3 region has the DNA TGCACCAGCAGCTTCCGACAGGAGCCTAGATTCTACGAGCAGTACTTC.

About this clone itself: The same CDR3 is also encoded by other DNA sequences in this sample. The J gene is TRBJ2-2, the V gene TRBV30; TRBD2 matches 11 bases. J was trimmed by 1 base and V by 5 bases; bases with no gene match: 3. CDR3 length: 15 amino acids. Germline V CDR1 and CDR2: GTSNPN, SVGIG (reference sequence). The CDR3: CAWVAGGRNTGELFF. The CDR3 DNA reads TGTGCCTGGGTAGCGGGGGGGCGGAACACCGGGGAGCTGTTTTTT.

This sequence joins TRBV6-1 and TRBJ1-4; 9 nucleotides match TRBD1. Germline V gives CDR1 MNHNS, CDR2 SASEGT. V was pared by 6 bases and J by 7 bases, with 3 bases of the junction left unmatched. The CDR3 is 13 residues long. CDR3 in amino acids: CASRPGQGEKLFF. The CDR3 coding sequence is TGTGCCAGCAGGCCGGGACAGGGTGAAAAACTGTTTTTT.

This clone turned up a few times. The genes are TRBV6-6 and TRBJ2-2; D ambiguous. V shed 4 bases and J shed 6 bases, with 6 bases lying between them. This CDR3 spans 12 amino acids. Germline V gene sequence: CDR1 MNHNY, CDR2 SVGAGI (reference sequence). CDR3 sequence: CASSSPAGELFF. The CDR3 region has the DNA TGTGCCAGCAGTTCCCCGGCCGGGGAGCTGTTTTTT.

The chain couples TRBV5-1 to TRBJ2-5; possible D gene TRBD1, 5 bases. The CDR3 extends over 13 amino acids. The ends were cut back, 2 bases at V and 3 bases at J, with 8 bases in the middle. Germline-derived CDR1 and CDR2 are SGHRS and YFSETQ. The CDR3 reads CASSFGAEETQYF. The CDR3 DNA reads TGCGCCAGCAGCTTTGGGGCGGAAGAGACCCAGTACTTC.

The sample holds one count of this clone. This chain joins TRBV7-3 and TRBJ1-2, with D tentatively TRBD1 (5 bases). Germline lookup yields CDR1 SGHTA and CDR2 FQGTGA. The V and J ends lost 5 bases and 5 bases respectively, with 15 bases between them. The CDR3 is 14 amino acids. CDR3 amino acids: CASSPGTDQYGYTF. DNA of the CDR3: TGTGCCAGCAGCCCCGGGACTGATCAATATGGCTACACCTTC.

The chain couples TRBV4-3 to TRBJ1-3; D may be TRBD1 (5 bases). CDR1 is LGHNA, CDR2 YSLEER, per germline. The CDR3 loop spans 15 amino acids. V was shortened by 6 bases and J by 0 bases, with 12 bases between the two germline ends. The CDR3 DNA is TGCGCCAGCAGTTCTTACCAGGGCTCTGGAAACACCATATATTTT. Translated, it gives CASSSYQGSGNTIYF.

This rearrangement joins TRBV27 to TRBJ2-1, with D tentatively TRBD2 (6 bases). Germline V gives CDR1 MNHEY, CDR2 SMNVEV (reference sequence). V lost 5 bases, J lost 2 bases, and 13 bases lay in between. The CDR3 consists of 15 residues. CDR3 DNA sequence: TGTGCCAGCAGTGTAGCCGGGGGTCCCTACAATGAGCAGTTCTTC. Its translation is CASSVAGGPYNEQFF.

CDR3 bases: TGTGCCTGGAGTGTGGGGGCGGCTTTCTTT. This sequence encodes CAWSVGAAFF. V and J are TRBV30 and TRBJ1-1; TRBD1 might be the D (6 bases). Germline V lookup: CDR1 GTSNPN, CDR2 SVGIG (reference sequence). This CDR3 is built from 10 residues. V dropped 0 bases and J dropped 11 bases, with 7 bases sitting between them.

The gene calls are TRBV4-3 and TRBJ2-7; maybe TRBD2 (5 bases). The CDR3 runs 14 residues. V was shortened by 0 bases and J by 2 bases, with 8 bases between the two germline ends. The germline V gene encodes CDR1 LGHNA and CDR2 YSLEER. The CDR3 loop reads CASSQERATYEQYF. Here the CDR3 DNA reads TGCGCCAGCAGCCAAGAGAGGGCCACCTACGAGCAGTACTTC.

The chain joins TRBV27 to TRBJ2-1; perhaps D is TRBD1 or TRBD2 (5 bases each). CDR1 and CDR2 (germline): MNHEY, SMNVEV (reference sequence). The CDR3 runs 14 residues. Trimming took off 3 bases at V and 4 bases at J, with 10 bases between the two ends. The CDR3: CASSFPGPYNEQFF. The DNA for the CDR3 is TGTGCCAGCAGTTTCCCGGGACCTTACAATGAGCAGTTCTTC.

The V call is TRBV5-6, the J call TRBJ2-5, with TRBD2 identical over 7 bases. Germline-derived CDR1 and CDR2 are SGHDT and YYEEEE. V was clipped by 6 bases and J by 7 bases; unmatched bases: 12. The CDR3 has 14 residues. CDR3 amino acids: CASITLAGEGTQYF. CDR3 DNA sequence: TGTGCCAGCATCACCTTGGCGGGGGAAGGGACCCAGTACTTC.